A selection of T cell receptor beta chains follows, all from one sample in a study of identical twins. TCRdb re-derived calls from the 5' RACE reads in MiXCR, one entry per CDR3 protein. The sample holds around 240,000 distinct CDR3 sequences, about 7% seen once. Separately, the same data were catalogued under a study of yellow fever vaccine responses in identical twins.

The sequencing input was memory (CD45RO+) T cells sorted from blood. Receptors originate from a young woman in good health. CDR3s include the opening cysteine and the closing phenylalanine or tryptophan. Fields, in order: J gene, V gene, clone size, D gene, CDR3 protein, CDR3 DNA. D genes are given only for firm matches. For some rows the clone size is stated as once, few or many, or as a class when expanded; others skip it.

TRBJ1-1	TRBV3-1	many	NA	CASSQDGTGPNTEAFF	TGTGCCAGCAGCCAAGATGGCACAGGGCCGAACACTGAAGCTTTCTTT
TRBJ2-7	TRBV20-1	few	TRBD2	CSARPRLAPIYEQYF	TGCAGTGCTAGACCGAGACTAGCGCCAATCTACGAGCAGTACTTC
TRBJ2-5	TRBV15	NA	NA	CATSRDLNVEETQYF	TGTGCCACCAGCAGAGATTTGAACGTTGAAGAGACCCAGTACTTC
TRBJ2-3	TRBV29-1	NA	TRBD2	CSGDRGDATDTQYF	TGCAGCGGGGATCGGGGGGACGCCACAGATACGCAGTATTTT
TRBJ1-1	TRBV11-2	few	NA	CASSAIGGTEAFF	TGTGCCAGCAGCGCAATAGGGGGCACTGAAGCTTTCTTT
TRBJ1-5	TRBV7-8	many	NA	CASSEQGSNQPQHF	TGTGCCAGCAGCGAGCAGGGGAGCAATCAGCCCCAGCATTTT
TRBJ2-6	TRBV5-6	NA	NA	CASSLSRVGANVLTF	TGTGCCAGCAGCTTAAGCCGGGTTGGGGCCAACGTCCTGACTTTC
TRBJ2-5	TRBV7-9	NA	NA	CASSLGWQTQETQYF	TGTGCCAGCAGCTTAGGATGGCAGACGCAAGAGACCCAGTACTTC
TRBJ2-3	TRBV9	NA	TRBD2	CASSVGLAGASSTDTQYF	TGTGCCAGCAGCGTAGGGCTAGCGGGGGCTTCTAGCACAGATACGCAGTATTTT
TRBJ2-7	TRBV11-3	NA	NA	CASSSSGGSITYEQYF	TGTGCCAGCAGCTCCTCCGGAGGGAGTATCACCTACGAGCAGTACTTC
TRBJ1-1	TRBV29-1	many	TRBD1	CSVESDRVYEAFF	TGCAGCGTTGAATCGGACAGGGTCTATGAAGCTTTCTTT
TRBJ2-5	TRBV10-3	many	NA	CAISESKGRETQYF	TGTGCCATCAGTGAGTCAAAAGGGCGAGAGACCCAGTACTTC
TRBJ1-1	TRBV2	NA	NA	CASSGLGRTEAFF	TGTGCCAGCAGTGGTCTAGGTAGGACTGAAGCTTTCTTT
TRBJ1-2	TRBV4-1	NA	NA	CASSQGRGGYGYTF	TGCGCCAGCAGCCAAGGCAGGGGAGGCTATGGCTACACCTTC
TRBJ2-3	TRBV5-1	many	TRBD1	CASSLNTGGTDTQYF	TGCGCCAGCAGCTTGAACACAGGGGGTACAGATACGCAGTATTTT
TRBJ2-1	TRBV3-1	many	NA	CASSQEVRLATYNEQFF	TGTGCCAGCAGCCAAGAGGTCAGGCTAGCGACCTACAATGAGCAGTTCTTC
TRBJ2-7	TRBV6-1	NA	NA	CASSSVVSRIFYEQYF	TGTGCCAGCAGCTCAGTGGTGTCCAGGATCTTCTACGAGCAGTACTTC
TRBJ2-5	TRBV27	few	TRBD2	CASSLGLSLAGRETQYF	TGTGCCAGCAGTTTAGGGTTGAGTCTAGCGGGAAGAGAGACCCAGTACTTC
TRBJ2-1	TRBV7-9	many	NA	CASSLVRDEQFF	TGTGCCAGCAGCTTAGTTCGGGATGAGCAGTTCTTC
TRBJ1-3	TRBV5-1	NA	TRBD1	CASGSGGSGNTIYF	TGCGCCAGCGGATCAGGGGGCTCTGGAAACACCATATATTTT
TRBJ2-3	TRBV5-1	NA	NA	CASTPTGVVQGFTDTQYF	TGCGCCAGCACCCCCACCGGAGTTGTCCAGGGGTTCACAGATACGCAGTATTTT
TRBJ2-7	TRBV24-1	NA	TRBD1	CATSASDRSSYEQYF	TGTGCCACCAGTGCCTCGGACAGGAGCTCCTACGAGCAGTACTTC
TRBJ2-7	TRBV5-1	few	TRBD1	CASSPGQGLQYF	TGCGCCAGCAGCCCGGGACAGGGCCTGCAGTACTTC
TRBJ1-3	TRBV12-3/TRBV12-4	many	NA	CASSLEPRGGNTIYF	TGTGCCAGCAGTTTAGAACCCAGAGGTGGAAACACCATATATTTT
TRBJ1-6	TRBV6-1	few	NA	CASNRGASNSPLHF	TGTGCCAGCAACCGGGGGGCTAGTAATTCACCCCTCCACTTT
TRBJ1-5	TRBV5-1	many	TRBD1	CASSSTGGVQPQHF	TGCGCCAGCAGCTCGACAGGGGGCGTTCAGCCCCAGCATTTT
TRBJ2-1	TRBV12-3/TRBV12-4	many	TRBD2	CASTRRTSVYNEQFF	TGTGCCAGCACCCGACGGACTAGCGTATACAATGAGCAGTTCTTC
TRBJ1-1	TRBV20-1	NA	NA	CSAKQAGTEAFF	TGCAGTGCTAAACAGGCGGGCACTGAAGCTTTCTTT
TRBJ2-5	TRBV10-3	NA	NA	CAISFSREETQYF	TGTGCCATCAGTTTTAGCAGGGAGGAGACCCAGTACTTC
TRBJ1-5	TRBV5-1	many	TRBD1	CASSLGGQDNQPQHF	TGCGCCAGCAGCTTGGGAGGACAGGACAATCAGCCCCAGCATTTT
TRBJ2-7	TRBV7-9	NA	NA	CASSWAYEQYF	TGTGCCAGCAGCTGGGCCTACGAGCAGTACTTC
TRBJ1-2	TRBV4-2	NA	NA	CASSQGRDAGYGYTF	TGTGCCAGCAGCCAAGGCCGGGACGCGGGCTATGGCTACACCTTC
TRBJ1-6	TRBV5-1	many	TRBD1	CASQRDRGNSPLHF	TGCGCCAGCCAAAGGGACAGGGGAAATTCACCCCTCCACTTT
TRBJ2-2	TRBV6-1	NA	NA	CASRPTVTGELFF	TGTGCCAGCAGACCGACCGTCACCGGGGAGCTGTTTTTT
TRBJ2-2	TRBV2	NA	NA	CASAATAQGTGELFF	TGTGCCAGCGCGGCGACGGCCCAGGGGACCGGGGAGCTGTTTTTT
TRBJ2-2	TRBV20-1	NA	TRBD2	CSAQTSSTNTGELFF	TGCAGTGCTCAGACTAGCAGCACGAACACCGGGGAGCTGTTTTTT
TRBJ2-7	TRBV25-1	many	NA	CASSESRGDYEQYF	TGTGCCAGCAGTGAAAGCCGGGGCGACTACGAGCAGTACTTC
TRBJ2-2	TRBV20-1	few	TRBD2	CSARDGSGTGELFF	TGCAGTGCTAGAGATGGTAGCGGGACCGGGGAGCTGTTTTTT
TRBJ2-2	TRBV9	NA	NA	CASSVAQRANTGELFF	TGTGCCAGCAGCGTAGCTCAGCGGGCGAACACCGGGGAGCTGTTTTTT
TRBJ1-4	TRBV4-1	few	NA	CASSQVLEKLFF	TGCGCCAGCAGCCAAGTGTTGGAAAAACTGTTTTTT
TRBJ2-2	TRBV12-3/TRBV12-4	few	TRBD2	CASSAGLAFGGELFF	TGTGCCAGCAGCGCGGGACTAGCATTTGGCGGGGAGCTGTTTTTT
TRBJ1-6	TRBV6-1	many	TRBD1	CASRGQEVPYNSPLHF	TGTGCCAGCAGAGGACAGGAGGTCCCCTATAATTCACCCCTCCACTTT